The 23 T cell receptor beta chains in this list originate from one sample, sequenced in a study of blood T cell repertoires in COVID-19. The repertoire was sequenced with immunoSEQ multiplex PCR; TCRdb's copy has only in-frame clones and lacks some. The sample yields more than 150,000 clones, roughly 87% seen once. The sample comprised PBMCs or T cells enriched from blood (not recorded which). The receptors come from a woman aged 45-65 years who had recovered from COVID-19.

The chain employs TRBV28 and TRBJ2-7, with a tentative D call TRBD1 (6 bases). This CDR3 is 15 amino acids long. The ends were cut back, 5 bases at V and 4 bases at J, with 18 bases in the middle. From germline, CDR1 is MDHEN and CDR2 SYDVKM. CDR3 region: CASSLPGTQTYEQYF. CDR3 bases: TGTGCCAGCAGTCTTCCCGGGACACAGACTTACGAGCAGTACTTC.

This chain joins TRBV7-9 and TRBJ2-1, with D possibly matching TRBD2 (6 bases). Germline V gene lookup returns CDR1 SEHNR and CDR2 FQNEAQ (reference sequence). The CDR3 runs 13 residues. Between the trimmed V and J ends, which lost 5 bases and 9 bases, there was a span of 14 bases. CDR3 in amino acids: CASSPLARGEQFF. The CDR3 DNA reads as TGTGCCAGCAGCCCACTAGCCCGGGGTGAGCAGTTCTTC. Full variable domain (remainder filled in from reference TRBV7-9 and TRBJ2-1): DTGVSQNPRHKITKRGQNVTFRCDPISEHNRLYWYRQTLGQGPEFLTYFQNEAQLEKSRLLSDRFSAERPKGSFSTLEIQRTEQGDSAMYLCASSPLARGEQFFGPGTRLTVL.

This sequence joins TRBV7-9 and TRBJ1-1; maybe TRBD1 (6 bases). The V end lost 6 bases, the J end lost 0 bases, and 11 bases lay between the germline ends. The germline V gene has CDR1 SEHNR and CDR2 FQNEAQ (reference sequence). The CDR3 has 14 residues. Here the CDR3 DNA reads TGTGCCAGCAGTTTTACAGGGTTGAACACTGAAGCTTTCTTT. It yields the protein CASSFTGLNTEAFF.

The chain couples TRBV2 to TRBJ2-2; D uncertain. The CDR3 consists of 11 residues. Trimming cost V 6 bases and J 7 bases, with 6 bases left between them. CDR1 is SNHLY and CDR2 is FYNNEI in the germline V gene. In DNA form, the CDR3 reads TGTGCCAGCAGATCAATCGGGGAGCTGTTTTTT. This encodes CASRSIGELFF.

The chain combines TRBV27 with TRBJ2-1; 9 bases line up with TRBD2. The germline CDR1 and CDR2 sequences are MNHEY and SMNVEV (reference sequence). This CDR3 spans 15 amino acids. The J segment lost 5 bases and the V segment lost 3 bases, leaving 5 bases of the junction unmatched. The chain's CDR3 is CASSFSGRGDNEQFF. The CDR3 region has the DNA TGTGCCAGCAGTTTTAGCGGGAGAGGAGACAATGAGCAGTTCTTC.

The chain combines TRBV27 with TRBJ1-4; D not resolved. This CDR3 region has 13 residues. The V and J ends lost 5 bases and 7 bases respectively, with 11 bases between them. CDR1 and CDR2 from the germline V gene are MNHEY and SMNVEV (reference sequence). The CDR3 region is CASSPSGSEKLFF. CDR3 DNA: TGTGCCAGCAGTCCATCAGGAAGTGAAAAACTGTTTTTT.

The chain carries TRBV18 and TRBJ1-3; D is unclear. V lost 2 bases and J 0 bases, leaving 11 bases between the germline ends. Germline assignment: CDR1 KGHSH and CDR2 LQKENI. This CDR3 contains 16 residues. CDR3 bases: TGTGCCAGCTCACCAAATTTAGCGAGCTCTGGAAACACCATATATTTT. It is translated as CASSPNLASSGNTIYF.

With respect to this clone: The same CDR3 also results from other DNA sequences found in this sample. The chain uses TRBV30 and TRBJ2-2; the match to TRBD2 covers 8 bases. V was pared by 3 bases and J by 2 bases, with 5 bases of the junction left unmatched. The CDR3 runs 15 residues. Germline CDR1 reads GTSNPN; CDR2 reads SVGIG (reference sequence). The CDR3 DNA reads TGTGCCTGGAGCAGGACTAGCTTAAACACCGGGGAGCTGTTTTTT. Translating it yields CAWSRTSLNTGELFF.

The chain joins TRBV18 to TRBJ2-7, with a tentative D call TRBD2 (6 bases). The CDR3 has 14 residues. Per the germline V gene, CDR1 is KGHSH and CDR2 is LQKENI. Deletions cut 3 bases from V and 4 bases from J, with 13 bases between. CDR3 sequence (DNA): TGTGCCAGCTCACCGGGACTTTCAACTTACGAGCAGTACTTC. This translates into CASSPGLSTYEQYF.

The CDR3 DNA sequence: TGTGCCACCAGCAGACGACCCGGGGTTAGGCTGAACACTGAAGCTTTCTTT. This codes for CATSRRPGVRLNTEAFF. The chain employs TRBV15 and TRBJ1-1, with D uncertain. V was shortened by 2 bases and J by 0 bases, with 16 bases between the two germline ends. Germline-derived CDR1 and CDR2 are LNHNV and YYDKDF (reference sequence). CDR3 length: 17 amino acids.

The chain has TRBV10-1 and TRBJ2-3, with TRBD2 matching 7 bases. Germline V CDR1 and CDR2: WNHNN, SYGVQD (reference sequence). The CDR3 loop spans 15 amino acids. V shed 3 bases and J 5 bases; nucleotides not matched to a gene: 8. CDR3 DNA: TGCGCCAGCAGTGACTCCGGCTTAGCGGGAGATACGCAGTATTTT. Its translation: CASSDSGLAGDTQYF.

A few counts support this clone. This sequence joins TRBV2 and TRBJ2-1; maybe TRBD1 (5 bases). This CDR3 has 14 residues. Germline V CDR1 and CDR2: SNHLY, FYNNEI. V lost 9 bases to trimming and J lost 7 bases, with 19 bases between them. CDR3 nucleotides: TGTGCCAGTACCCGCCAGGGTGTTAATAATGAGCAGTTCTTC. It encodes CASTRQGVNNEQFF.

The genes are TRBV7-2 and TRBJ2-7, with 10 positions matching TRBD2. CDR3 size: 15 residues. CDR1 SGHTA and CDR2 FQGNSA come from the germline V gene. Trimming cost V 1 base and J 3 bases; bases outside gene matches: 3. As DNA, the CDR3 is TGTGCCAGCAGCTTAGGGACTAGCGGAGGCTACGAGCAGTACTTC. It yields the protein CASSLGTSGGYEQYF. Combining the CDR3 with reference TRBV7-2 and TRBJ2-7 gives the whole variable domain GAGVSQSPSNKVTEKGKDVELRCDPISGHTALYWYRQSLGQGLEFLIYFQGNSAPDKSGLPSDRFSAERTGGSVSTLTIQRTQQEDSAVYLCASSLGTSGGYEQYFGPGTRLTVT.

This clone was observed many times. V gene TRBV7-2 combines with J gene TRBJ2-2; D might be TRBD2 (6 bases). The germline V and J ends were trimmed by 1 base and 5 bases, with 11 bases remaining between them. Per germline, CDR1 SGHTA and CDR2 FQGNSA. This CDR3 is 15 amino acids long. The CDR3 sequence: CASSLESGPTGELFF. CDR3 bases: TGTGCCAGCAGCTTAGAAAGCGGGCCAACCGGGGAGCTGTTTTTT. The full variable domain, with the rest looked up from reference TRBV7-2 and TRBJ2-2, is GAGVSQSPSNKVTEKGKDVELRCDPISGHTALYWYRQSLGQGLEFLIYFQGNSAPDKSGLPSDRFSAERTGGSVSTLTIQRTQQEDSAVYLCASSLESGPTGELFFGEGSRLTVL.

The chain's CDR3 is CATSDQGTSGTQETQYF. In DNA, the CDR3 is TGTGCCACCAGTGACCAAGGGACTAGCGGAACCCAAGAGACCCAGTACTTC. The chain couples TRBV24-1 to TRBJ2-5; 11 bases align to TRBD2. The CDR3 totals 17 residues. Germline V gene data show CDR1 as KGHDR and CDR2 as SFDVKD. The V segment lost 4 bases and the J segment 1 base; nucleotides outside the gene matches: 7.

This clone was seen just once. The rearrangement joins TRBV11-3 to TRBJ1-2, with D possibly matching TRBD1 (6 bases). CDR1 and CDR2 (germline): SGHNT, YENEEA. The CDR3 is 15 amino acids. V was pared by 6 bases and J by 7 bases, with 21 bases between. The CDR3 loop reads CASSSVRGRGSGYTF. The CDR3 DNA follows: TGTGCCAGCAGTTCCGTGAGGGGCAGGGGTAGTGGCTACACCTTC.

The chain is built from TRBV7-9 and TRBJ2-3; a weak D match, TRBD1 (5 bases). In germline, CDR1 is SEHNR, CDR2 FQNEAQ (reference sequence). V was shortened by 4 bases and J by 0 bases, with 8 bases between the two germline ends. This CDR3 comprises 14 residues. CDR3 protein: CASSYRQSTDTQYF. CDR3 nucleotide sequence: TGTGCCAGCAGCTACAGACAGAGCACAGATACGCAGTATTTT.

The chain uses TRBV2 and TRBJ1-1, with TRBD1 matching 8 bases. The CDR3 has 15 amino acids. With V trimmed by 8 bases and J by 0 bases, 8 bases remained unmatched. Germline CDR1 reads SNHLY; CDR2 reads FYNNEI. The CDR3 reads CASLRQGRMNTEAFF. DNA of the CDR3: TGTGCCAGCCTCCGACAGGGGAGGATGAACACTGAAGCTTTCTTT.

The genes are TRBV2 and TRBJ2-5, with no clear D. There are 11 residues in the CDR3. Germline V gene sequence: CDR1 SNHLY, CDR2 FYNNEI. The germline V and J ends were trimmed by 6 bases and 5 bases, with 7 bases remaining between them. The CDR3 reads CASRNAETQYF. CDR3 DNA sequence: TGTGCCAGCAGGAACGCGGAGACCCAGTACTTC.

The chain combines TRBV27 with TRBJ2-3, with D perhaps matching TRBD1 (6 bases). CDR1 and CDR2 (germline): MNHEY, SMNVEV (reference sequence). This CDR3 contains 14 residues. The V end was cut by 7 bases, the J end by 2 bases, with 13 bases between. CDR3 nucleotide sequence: TGTGCCAGCATGAACAGGGACCTCACAGATACGCAGTATTTT. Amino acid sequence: CASMNRDLTDTQYF.

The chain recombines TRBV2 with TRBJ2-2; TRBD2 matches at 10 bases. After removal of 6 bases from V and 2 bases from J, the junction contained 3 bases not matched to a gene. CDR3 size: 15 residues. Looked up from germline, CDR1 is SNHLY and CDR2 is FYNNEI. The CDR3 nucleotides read TGTGCCAGCAGGAGGACTAGCGGCAACACCGGGGAGCTGTTTTTT. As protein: CASRRTSGNTGELFF.

The DNA for the CDR3 is TGTGCCAGCAGGGCTAGCGGGGACTCCTACGAGCAGTACTTC. Translating it yields CASRASGDSYEQYF. The J gene is TRBJ2-7, the V gene TRBV27; 9 bases map to TRBD2. The CDR3 contains 14 residues. Germline V gene lookup returns CDR1 MNHEY and CDR2 SMNVEV (reference sequence). With V trimmed by 6 bases and J by 0 bases, 3 bases remained unmatched.

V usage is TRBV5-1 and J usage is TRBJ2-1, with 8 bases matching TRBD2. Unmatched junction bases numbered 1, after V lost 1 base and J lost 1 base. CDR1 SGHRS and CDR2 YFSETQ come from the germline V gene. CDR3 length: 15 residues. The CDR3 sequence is CASSLSGSSYNEQFF. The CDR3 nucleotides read TGCGCCAGCAGCTTGAGCGGGAGTTCCTACAATGAGCAGTTCTTC.